This TCR beta chain was profiled in a study of CD8+ T cells in alopecia areata. RNA extraction was followed by reverse transcription into cDNA, which acted as the sequencing template. Here immunoSEQ multiplex PCR was the method, and the copy in TCRdb shows in-frame clones only, minus some. This table holds about 200,000 clones, 35% to 40% found once. The germline V gene has CDR1 MGHDK and CDR2 SYGVNS. This CDR3 is built from 14 residues. Trimming removed 11 bases from V and 2 bases from J; junction bases left unmatched: 8. Study-level findings and limits: Many expanded lesional clones persisted in scalp and blood during tofacitinib treatment.

As regards this clone: Its antigen is not identified.

As for treatment: oral pan-JAK inhibitor, 5-10 mg twice daily. Alopecia areata patients provided lesional scalp punch biopsies and peripheral blood, both collected for the study. The input for sequencing was CD4+ T cells sorted from blood, taken between weeks 30 and 35, from a patient treated with tofacitinib. This chain joins TRBV25-1 and TRBJ2-1; 8 nucleotides align to TRBD2. This sequence was found in a human donor with alopecia areata. The DNA of the CDR3 is TGTGCCTGTAGAGCGGGAGAAGCCTACAATGAGCAGTTCTTC. Translating gives CACRAGEAYNEQFF.